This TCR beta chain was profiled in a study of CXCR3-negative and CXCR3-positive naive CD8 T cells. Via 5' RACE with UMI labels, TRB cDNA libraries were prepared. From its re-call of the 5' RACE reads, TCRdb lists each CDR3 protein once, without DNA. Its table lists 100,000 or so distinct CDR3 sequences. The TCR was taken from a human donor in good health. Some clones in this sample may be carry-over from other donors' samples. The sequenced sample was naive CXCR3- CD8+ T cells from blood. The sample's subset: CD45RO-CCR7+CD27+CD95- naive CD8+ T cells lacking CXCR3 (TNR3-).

CDR3 protein: CASSFIAGASNEQFF. The chain is built from TRBV7-8 and TRBJ2-1; TCRdb reports TRBD2, a call that lacks DNA to check it against. The V gene's germline CDR1 is SGHVS and CDR2 FQNEAQ. The CDR3 contains 15 residues.